Presented here are 28 T cell receptor beta chains from one specimen sequenced in a study of T-cell memory formation after mild COVID-19. Via MiXCR, TCRdb re-called the 5' RACE reads, giving one row per CDR3 protein. The sample lists some 210,000 distinct CDR3 sequences; approximately 30% were seen once. Sequenced: PBMCs or a T cell subset sorted from them (not recorded which). Source of these receptors: an adult woman who had mild COVID-19 (a few samples of this study predate the infection). Cell type and time point are not known.

The chain joins TRBV5-1 to TRBJ1-1; 8 bases line up with TRBD1. Germline V lookup: CDR1 SGHRS, CDR2 YFSETQ. The CDR3 covers 13 residues. The trim removed 4 bases at V and 10 bases at J, leaving 9 bases unmatched. In DNA, the CDR3 is TGCGCCAGCAGCGACCCAGGGGGCTTGGGAGCTTTCTTT. Encoded protein: CASSDPGGLGAFF.

V usage is TRBV6-5 and J usage is TRBJ1-4; 8 bases are a match to TRBD1. Germline lookup yields CDR1 MNHEY and CDR2 SVGAGI. J gave up 14 bases and V 2 bases, and 10 bases lay outside the gene matches. The CDR3 covers 14 residues. The CDR3 DNA is TGTGCCAGCAGTTACGAGACAGGGGACGTACGTCTGTTTTTT. This gives the protein CASSYETGDVRLFF.

The J gene is TRBJ2-1, the V gene TRBV5-4; 9 bases fit TRBD2. The CDR3 sequence is 17 residues long. Germline values: CDR1 SGHNT, CDR2 YYREEE (reference sequence). Germline trimming cut 4 bases from V and 2 bases from J; bases unmatched to any gene: 10. The CDR3: CASSPVGASGTYNEQFF. The CDR3 region has the DNA TGTGCCAGCAGCCCGGTAGGGGCTAGCGGGACCTACAATGAGCAGTTCTTC.

This clonotype was observed a few times. The V call is TRBV10-3, the J call TRBJ1-5; D may be TRBD1 (5 bases). The CDR3 is 14 residues long. Trimming took 0 bases from V and 3 from J, leaving 6 bases between them. Germline V gene data show CDR1 as ENHRY and CDR2 as SYGVKD. Here the CDR3 reads CAISESTVNQPQHF. Written as DNA, the CDR3 is TGTGCCATCAGTGAGTCGACAGTCAATCAGCCCCAGCATTTT.

The CDR3 is CSFHRAGSYEQYF. The CDR3 DNA is TGCAGCTTTCACCGAGCGGGAAGCTACGAGCAGTACTTC. V and J are TRBV29-1 and TRBJ2-7, with TRBD2 matching 7 bases. V was pared by 8 bases and J by 3 bases, with 10 bases of the junction left unmatched. The germline CDR1 and CDR2 sequences are SQVTM and ANQGSEA. The CDR3 has 13 residues.

This clonotype was seen a handful of times. V usage is TRBV12-3 or TRBV12-4 and J usage is TRBJ1-4, with a tentative D call TRBD1 (5 bases). V was trimmed by 6 bases and J by 8 bases, leaving 16 bases between them. This CDR3 is built from 14 residues. CDR3 sequence: CASSLGQGREKLFF. As DNA, the CDR3 is TGTGCCAGCAGCCTAGGCCAGGGAAGAGAAAAACTGTTTTTT.

This clonotype was observed a few times. This rearrangement joins TRBV10-3 to TRBJ2-5; the match to TRBD1 covers 8 bases. The CDR3 has 15 residues. Germline loops: CDR1 ENHRY, CDR2 SYGVKD. V shed 2 bases, J shed 5 bases, and the junction held 7 bases outside the gene matches. CDR3 bases: TGTGCCATCAGTGAGCCCCGGACAGGGCTGGAGACCCAGTACTTC. It codes for CAISEPRTGLETQYF.

This clonotype has only a few counts. V and J are TRBV5-1 and TRBJ2-7; the D gene could be TRBD1 or TRBD2 (5 bases each). This CDR3 region has 13 residues. Germline assignment: CDR1 SGHRS and CDR2 YFSETQ. Trimming stripped 4 bases from V and 1 base from J, with 9 bases between. CDR3 nucleotide sequence: TGCGCCAGCAGCGACGGGACGTCCTACGAGCAGTACTTC. Residues: CASSDGTSYEQYF.

This clonotype has only a few counts. The CDR3 DNA follows: TGCAGTGCTAGAGACCCTCAGGGAACCCTCCACTTT. Its translation is CSARDPQGTLHF. The chain joins TRBV20-1 to TRBJ1-6, with D possibly TRBD1 on 5 matching bases. The CDR3 has 12 residues. Germline lookup yields CDR1 DFQATT and CDR2 SNEGSKA (reference sequence). V lost 0 bases and J 14 bases, leaving 11 bases between the germline ends.

The V call is TRBV12-3 or TRBV12-4, the J call TRBJ2-5; possible D gene TRBD1, 5 bases. The CDR3 has 15 residues. With 2 bases removed from V and 1 base from J, the gap between germline ends came to 11 bases. CDR3 region: CASSLWGGRQETQYF. CDR3 nucleotide sequence: TGTGCCAGCAGTTTATGGGGCGGTCGCCAAGAGACCCAGTACTTC.

This clonotype turned up a few times. The rearrangement joins TRBV20-1 to TRBJ2-3, with 10 positions matching TRBD2. J was trimmed by 5 bases and V by 3 bases; bases with no gene match: 11. The CDR3 runs to 16 residues. Looked up from germline, CDR1 is DFQATT and CDR2 is SNEGSKA (reference sequence). CDR3 nucleotide sequence: TGCAGTGCTAGTAAGGCTAGCGGGAGCCCCGGAGATACGCAGTATTTT. Protein sequence: CSASKASGSPGDTQYF.

This clonotype was seen a few times. This chain links TRBV5-1 with TRBJ2-3; D might be TRBD1 or TRBD2, each matching 5 bases. The CDR3 extends over 16 amino acids. V was pared by 2 bases and J by 5 bases, with 18 bases between. Germline V gene sequence: CDR1 SGHRS, CDR2 YFSETQ. DNA for the CDR3: TGCGCCAGCAGCTTCCGGGACCCCCGGGCCGGAGATACGCAGTATTTT. It encodes CASSFRDPRAGDTQYF. The full variable domain, completed using reference TRBV5-1 and TRBJ2-3, is KAGVTQTPRYLIKTRGQQVTLSCSPISGHRSVSWYQQTPGQGLQFLFEYFSETQRNKGNFPGRFSGRQFSNSRSEMNVSTLELGDSALYLCASSFRDPRAGDTQYFGPGTRLTVL.

This clonotype turned up a few times. This sequence joins TRBV24-1 and TRBJ1-2; TRBD1 is a possible D gene (5 bases). V was shortened by 3 bases and J by 0 bases, with 7 bases between the two germline ends. The CDR3 has 14 amino acids. CDR1 and CDR2 from the germline V gene are KGHDR and SFDVKD. The CDR3 DNA sequence: TGTGCCACCAGTGATCAGGGAGCTAACTATGGCTACACCTTC. The encoded protein is CATSDQGANYGYTF.

This clonotype was found a few times. The chain combines TRBV27 with TRBJ1-2; D unclear. Trimming removed 0 bases at V and 1 base at J, with 9 bases between. The CDR3 has 15 amino acids. The germline V gene encodes CDR1 MNHEY and CDR2 SMNVEV (reference sequence). For the CDR3, the DNA is TGTGCCAGCAGTTTATCGCTCCCAATTAACTATGGCTACACCTTC. The encoded protein is CASSLSLPINYGYTF.

V gene TRBV20-1 combines with J gene TRBJ2-1; TRBD2 agrees at 10 bases. This CDR3 contains 15 residues. From germline, CDR1 is DFQATT and CDR2 SNEGSKA (reference sequence). The J segment lost 6 bases and the V segment lost 2 bases, leaving 7 bases of the junction unmatched. The chain's CDR3 is CSARNLAGAPNEQFF. The CDR3 bases are TGCAGTGCTAGAAACCTAGCGGGGGCCCCCAATGAGCAGTTCTTC.

This chain joins TRBV9 and TRBJ2-7; D is ambiguous. Germline values: CDR1 SGDLS, CDR2 YYNGEE. V was pared by 2 bases and J by 5 bases, with 11 bases between. This CDR3 spans 13 amino acids. CDR3 bases: TGTGCCAGCAGCGTTGCAGACTGGAACGAGCAGTACTTC. This sequence encodes CASSVADWNEQYF.

The table lists this clonotype with a few counts. This chain uses TRBV7-9 with TRBJ2-6; D is uncertain. The V end was cut by 5 bases, the J end by 0 bases, with 8 bases between. There are 15 residues in the CDR3. Germline CDR1 reads SEHNR; CDR2 reads FQNEAQ (reference sequence). The CDR3 bases are TGTGCCAGCAGCCCCCACAGCTCTGGGGCCAACGTCCTGACTTTC. It codes for CASSPHSSGANVLTF.

The V gene is TRBV12-3 or TRBV12-4, the J gene TRBJ2-7; TRBD1 matches 10 bases. CDR3 size: 16 residues. The J segment lost 6 bases and the V segment lost 6 bases, leaving 14 bases of the junction unmatched. The CDR3 nucleotides read TGTGCCAGCAGGACGGGAACCGGGACAGGGGTCACCGAGCAGTACTTC. This encodes CASRTGTGTGVTEQYF.

The J gene is TRBJ1-1, the V gene TRBV27; D remains unclear. V was shortened by 2 bases and J by 0 bases, with 4 bases between the two germline ends. Looked up from germline, CDR1 is MNHEY and CDR2 is SMNVEV (reference sequence). The CDR3 is made up of 13 amino acids. The CDR3: CASSLVMNTEAFF. CDR3 DNA sequence: TGTGCCAGCAGTTTAGTCATGAACACTGAAGCTTTCTTT.

The rearrangement links TRBV7-3 to TRBJ2-6; a weak D match, TRBD1 (6 bases). Germline V gene lookup returns CDR1 SGHTA and CDR2 FQGTGA. Trimming pared 5 bases from V and 0 bases from J, leaving 11 bases between. This CDR3 comprises 16 residues. CDR3 nucleotides: TGTGCCAGCAGCGCCAGGGGTGGCTCTGGGGCCAACGTCCTGACTTTC. It codes for CASSARGGSGANVLTF.

This clonotype was seen repeatedly, ten times or more. The chain uses TRBV5-1 and TRBJ2-1; D may match TRBD1 or TRBD2 (5 bases each). The CDR3 is 16 amino acids. In germline, CDR1 is SGHRS, CDR2 YFSETQ. Trimming removed 4 bases at V and 0 bases at J, with 14 bases between. The CDR3 bases are TGCGCCAGCAGCCCCCTCAAGGGGAGCTCCTACAATGAGCAGTTCTTC. This translates into CASSPLKGSSYNEQFF. Full variable domain (remainder filled in from reference TRBV5-1 and TRBJ2-1): KAGVTQTPRYLIKTRGQQVTLSCSPISGHRSVSWYQQTPGQGLQFLFEYFSETQRNKGNFPGRFSGRQFSNSRSEMNVSTLELGDSALYLCASSPLKGSSYNEQFFGPGTRLTVL.

A few counts support this clonotype. This sequence joins TRBV28 and TRBJ2-7, with D perhaps TRBD1 or TRBD2 (5 bases each). Germline values: CDR1 MDHEN, CDR2 SYDVKM. Trimming took 8 bases from V and 0 from J, leaving 17 bases between them. The CDR3 is 15 amino acids. In DNA form, the CDR3 reads TGTGCCAGCTCTTGGGGGAGCGTGAGCTCCTACGAGCAGTACTTC. Encoded protein: CASSWGSVSSYEQYF.

V is TRBV7-9 and J is TRBJ2-1, with 11 bases fitting TRBD1. The CDR3 extends over 16 amino acids. Germline trimming cut 2 bases from V and 10 bases from J; bases unmatched to any gene: 10. Germline lookup yields CDR1 SEHNR and CDR2 FQNEAQ (reference sequence). This CDR3 reads CASSLLLGQGGREQFF. As DNA, the CDR3 is TGTGCCAGCAGCTTATTGTTGGGACAGGGGGGGAGAGAGCAGTTCTTC.

The rearrangement joins TRBV7-2 to TRBJ2-1, with TRBD1 identical over 7 bases. This CDR3 spans 13 amino acids. Trimming took 4 bases from V and 10 from J; bases not matched to a gene: 7. From germline, CDR1 is SGHTA and CDR2 FQGNSA. CDR3 protein: CASSSNRGGEQFF. DNA of the CDR3: TGTGCCAGCAGCTCGAACAGGGGCGGGGAGCAGTTCTTC.

This clonotype has just a few counts. The V and J genes are TRBV12-3 or TRBV12-4 and TRBJ2-7, with D unresolved. Trimming removed 3 bases at V and 2 bases at J, with 11 bases between. CDR3 length equals 14 residues. CDR3 nucleotides: TGTGCCAGCAGTTTCCGCAGGTCGGCCTACGAGCAGTACTTC. The encoded protein is CASSFRRSAYEQYF.

The rearrangement joins TRBV30 to TRBJ2-1; the match to TRBD1 covers 8 bases. With V trimmed by 8 bases and J by 9 bases, 15 bases remained unmatched. Per the germline V gene, CDR1 is GTSNPN and CDR2 is SVGIG (reference sequence). This CDR3 region has 14 residues. The DNA for the CDR3 is TGTGCCCGCGACAGGGGATCGGTCAGGGGTGAGCAGTTCTTC. Its protein is CARDRGSVRGEQFF.

This clonotype came up many times. The gene calls are TRBV20-1 and TRBJ1-2; 11 nucleotides agree with TRBD1. Germline CDR1 DFQATT, CDR2 SNEGSKA (reference sequence). CDR3 length: 16 residues. Germline trimming cut 6 bases from V and 2 bases from J; bases unmatched to any gene: 11. CDR3 DNA sequence: TGCAGTGCCCCCCCCGGGACAGGGGGGATAAACTATGGCTACACCTTC. It specifies CSAPPGTGGINYGYTF.

This clonotype was counted between two and nine times. The chain uses TRBV12-3 or TRBV12-4 and TRBJ2-3, with D possibly matching TRBD2 (6 bases). This CDR3 comprises 15 residues. Trimming left V 5 bases short and J 3 bases short, with 15 bases between. CDR3 sequence: CASSGLTRITDTQYF. Here the CDR3 DNA reads TGTGCCAGCAGTGGGCTGACTAGAATAACAGATACGCAGTATTTT.